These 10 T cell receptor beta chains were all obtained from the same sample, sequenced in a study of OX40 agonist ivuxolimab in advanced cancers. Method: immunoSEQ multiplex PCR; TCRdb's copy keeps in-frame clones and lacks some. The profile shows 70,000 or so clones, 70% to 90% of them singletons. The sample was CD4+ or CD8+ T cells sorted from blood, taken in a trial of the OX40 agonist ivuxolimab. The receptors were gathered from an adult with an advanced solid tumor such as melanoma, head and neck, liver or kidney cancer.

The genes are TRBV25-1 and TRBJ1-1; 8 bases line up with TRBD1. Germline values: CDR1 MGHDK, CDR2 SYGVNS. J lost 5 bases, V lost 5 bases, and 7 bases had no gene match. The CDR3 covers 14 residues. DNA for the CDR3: TGTGCCAGCAGTCTAGGACAGGGAACTACTGAAGCTTTCTTT. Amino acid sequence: CASSLGQGTTEAFF.

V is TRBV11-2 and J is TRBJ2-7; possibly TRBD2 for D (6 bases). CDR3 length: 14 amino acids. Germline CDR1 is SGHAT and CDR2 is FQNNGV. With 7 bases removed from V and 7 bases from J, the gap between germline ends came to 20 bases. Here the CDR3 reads CASTPPLGEVEQYF. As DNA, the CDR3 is TGTGCCAGCACCCCACCTCTCGGGGAGGTGGAGCAGTACTTC.

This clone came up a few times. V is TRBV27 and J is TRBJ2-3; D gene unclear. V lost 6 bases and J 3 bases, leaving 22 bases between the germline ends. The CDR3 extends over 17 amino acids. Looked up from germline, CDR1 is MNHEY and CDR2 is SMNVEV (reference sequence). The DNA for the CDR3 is TGTGCCAGCAGCATAACCGCGACCCACGCTGTTACAGATACGCAGTATTTT. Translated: CASSITATHAVTDTQYF.

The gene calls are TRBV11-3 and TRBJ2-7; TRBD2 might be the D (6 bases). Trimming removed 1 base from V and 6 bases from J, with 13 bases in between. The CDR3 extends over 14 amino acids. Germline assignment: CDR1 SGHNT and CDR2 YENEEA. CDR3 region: CASSLGRASVEQYF. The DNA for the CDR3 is TGTGCCAGCAGCTTAGGTAGGGCTAGCGTCGAGCAGTACTTC. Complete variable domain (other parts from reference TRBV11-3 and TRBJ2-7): EAGVVQSPRYKIIEKKQPVAFWCNPISGHNTLYWYLQNLGQGPELLIRYENEEAVDDSQLPKDRFSAERLKGVDSTLKIQPAELGDSAVYLCASSLGRASVEQYFGPGTRLTVT.

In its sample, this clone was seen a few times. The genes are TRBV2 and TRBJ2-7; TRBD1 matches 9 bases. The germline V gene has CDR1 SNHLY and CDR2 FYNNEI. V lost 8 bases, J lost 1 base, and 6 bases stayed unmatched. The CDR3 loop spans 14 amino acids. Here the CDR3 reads CASAEGTGSYEQYV. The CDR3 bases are TGTGCCAGCGCCGAAGGGACAGGGTCCTACGAGCAGTACGTC.

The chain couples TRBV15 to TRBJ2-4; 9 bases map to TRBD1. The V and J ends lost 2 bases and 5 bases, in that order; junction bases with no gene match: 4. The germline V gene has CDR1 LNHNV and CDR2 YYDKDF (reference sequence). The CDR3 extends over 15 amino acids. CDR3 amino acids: CATSRRDRVENIQYF. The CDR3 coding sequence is TGTGCCACCAGCAGAAGGGACAGGGTCGAAAACATTCAGTACTTC.

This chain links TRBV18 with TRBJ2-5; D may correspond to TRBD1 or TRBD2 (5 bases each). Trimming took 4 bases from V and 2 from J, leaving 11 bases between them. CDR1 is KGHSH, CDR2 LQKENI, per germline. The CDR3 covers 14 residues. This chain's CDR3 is CASSLTWGQETQYF. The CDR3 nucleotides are TGTGCCAGCTCACTAACCTGGGGGCAAGAGACCCAGTACTTC.

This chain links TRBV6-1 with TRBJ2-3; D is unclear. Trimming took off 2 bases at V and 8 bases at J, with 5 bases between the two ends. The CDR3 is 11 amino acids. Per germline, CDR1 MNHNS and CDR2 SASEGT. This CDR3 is CASSELVTQYF. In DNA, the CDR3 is TGTGCCAGCAGTGAACTGGTTACGCAGTATTTT.

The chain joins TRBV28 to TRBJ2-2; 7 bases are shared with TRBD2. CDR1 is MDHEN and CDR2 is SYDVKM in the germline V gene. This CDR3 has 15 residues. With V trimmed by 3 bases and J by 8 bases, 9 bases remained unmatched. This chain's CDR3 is CASSLTAGAAGELFF. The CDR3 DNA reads TGTGCCAGCAGTTTGACTGCGGGAGCAGCGGGGGAGCTGTTTTTT.

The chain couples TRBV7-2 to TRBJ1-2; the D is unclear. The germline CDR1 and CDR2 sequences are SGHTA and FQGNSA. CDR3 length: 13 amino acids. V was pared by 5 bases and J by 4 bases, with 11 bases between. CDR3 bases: TGTGCCAGCAGCCCCGGTCGGAGCTATGGCTACACCTTC. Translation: CASSPGRSYGYTF.